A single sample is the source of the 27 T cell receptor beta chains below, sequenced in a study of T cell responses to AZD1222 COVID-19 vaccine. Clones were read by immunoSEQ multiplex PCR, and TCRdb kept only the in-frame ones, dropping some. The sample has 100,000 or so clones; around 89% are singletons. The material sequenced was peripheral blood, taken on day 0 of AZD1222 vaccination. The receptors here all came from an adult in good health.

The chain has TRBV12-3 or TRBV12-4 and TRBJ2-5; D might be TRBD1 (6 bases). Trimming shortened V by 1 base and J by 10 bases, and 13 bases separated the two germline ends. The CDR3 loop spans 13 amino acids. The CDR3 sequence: CASSLGQGRDQYF. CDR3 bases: TGTGCCAGCAGTTTAGGTCAGGGGAGAGACCAGTACTTC.

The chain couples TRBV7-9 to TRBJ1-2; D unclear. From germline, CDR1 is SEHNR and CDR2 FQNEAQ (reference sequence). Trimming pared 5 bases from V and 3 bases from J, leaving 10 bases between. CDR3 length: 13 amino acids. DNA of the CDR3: TGTGCCAGCAGCCCGGAAGGGTACTATGGCTACACCTTC. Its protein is CASSPEGYYGYTF.

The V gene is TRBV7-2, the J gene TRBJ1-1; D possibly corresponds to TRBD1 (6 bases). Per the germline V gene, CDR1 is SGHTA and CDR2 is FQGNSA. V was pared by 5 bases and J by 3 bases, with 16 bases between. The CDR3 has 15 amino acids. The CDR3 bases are TGTGCCAGCAGCCCTACTGGGGGGGCCTACACTGAAGCTTTCTTT. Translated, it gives CASSPTGGAYTEAFF.

CDR3 in amino acids: CASSQNYNEQFF. For the CDR3, the DNA is TGTGCCAGCAGCCAGAACTACAATGAGCAGTTCTTC. The chain links TRBV11-2 to TRBJ2-1, with D unclear. V was trimmed by 5 bases and J by 3 bases, leaving 5 bases between them. The CDR3 sequence is 12 residues long. CDR1 is SGHAT, CDR2 FQNNGV, per germline.

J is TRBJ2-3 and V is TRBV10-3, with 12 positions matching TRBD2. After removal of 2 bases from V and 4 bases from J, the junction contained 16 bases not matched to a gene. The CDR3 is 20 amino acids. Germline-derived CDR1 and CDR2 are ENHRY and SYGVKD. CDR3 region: CAISEPLRTSGKLPPDTQYF. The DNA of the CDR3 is TGTGCCATCAGTGAGCCGCTCAGGACTAGCGGGAAACTCCCCCCAGATACGCAGTATTTT.

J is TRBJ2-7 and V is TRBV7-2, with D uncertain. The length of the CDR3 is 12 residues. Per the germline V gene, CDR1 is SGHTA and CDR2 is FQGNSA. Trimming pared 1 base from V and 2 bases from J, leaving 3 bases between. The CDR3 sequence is CASSLDTYEQYF. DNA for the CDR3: TGTGCCAGCAGCTTAGATACCTACGAGCAGTACTTC.

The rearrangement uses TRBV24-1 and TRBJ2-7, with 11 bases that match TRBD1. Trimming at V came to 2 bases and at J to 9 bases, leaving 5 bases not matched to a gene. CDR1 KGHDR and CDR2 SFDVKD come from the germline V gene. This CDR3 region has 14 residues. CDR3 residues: CATSDSGQGGVQYF. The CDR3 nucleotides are TGTGCCACCAGTGATTCGGGACAGGGGGGTGTGCAGTACTTC.

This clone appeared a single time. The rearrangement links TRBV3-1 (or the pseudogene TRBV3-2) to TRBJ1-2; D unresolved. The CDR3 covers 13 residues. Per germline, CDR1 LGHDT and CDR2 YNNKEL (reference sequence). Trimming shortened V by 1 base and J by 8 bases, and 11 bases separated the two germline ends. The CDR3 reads CASSQAGGGGYTF. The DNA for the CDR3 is TGTGCCAGCAGCCAAGCGGGAGGAGGGGGCTACACCTTC.

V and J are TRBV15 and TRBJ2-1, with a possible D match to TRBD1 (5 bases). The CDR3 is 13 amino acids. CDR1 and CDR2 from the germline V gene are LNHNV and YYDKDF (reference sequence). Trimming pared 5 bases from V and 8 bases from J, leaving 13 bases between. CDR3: CATSGRERDEQFF. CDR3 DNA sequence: TGTGCCACCAGCGGCAGGGAAAGGGATGAGCAGTTCTTC. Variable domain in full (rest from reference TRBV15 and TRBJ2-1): DAMVIQNPRYQVTQFGKPVTLSCSQTLNHNVMYWYQQKSSQAPKLLFHYYDKDFNNEADTPDNFQSRRPNTSFCFLDIRSPGLGDTAMYLCATSGRERDEQFFGPGTRLTVL.

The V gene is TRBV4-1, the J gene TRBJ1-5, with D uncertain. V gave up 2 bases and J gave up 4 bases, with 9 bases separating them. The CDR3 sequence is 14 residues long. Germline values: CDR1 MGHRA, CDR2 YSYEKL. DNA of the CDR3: TGCGCCAGCAGCCAACCCGGACGGAATCAGCCCCAGCATTTT. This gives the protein CASSQPGRNQPQHF.

CDR3 nucleotides: TGTGCCAGTAGTCTACAATTGACATACGTGAACACTGAAGCTTTCTTT. Translated: CASSLQLTYVNTEAFF. V gene TRBV19 combines with J gene TRBJ1-1; no clear D. V was trimmed by 5 bases and J by 0 bases, leaving 16 bases between them. The CDR3 sequence is 16 residues long. Germline V CDR1 and CDR2: LNHDA, SQIVND (reference sequence).

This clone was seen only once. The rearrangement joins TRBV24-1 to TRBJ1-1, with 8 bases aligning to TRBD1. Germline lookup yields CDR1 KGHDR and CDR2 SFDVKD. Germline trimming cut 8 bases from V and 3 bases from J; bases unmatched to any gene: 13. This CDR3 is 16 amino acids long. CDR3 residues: CATKADSTGGDTEAFF. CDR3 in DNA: TGTGCCACCAAAGCAGACAGCACAGGGGGGGACACTGAAGCTTTCTTT.

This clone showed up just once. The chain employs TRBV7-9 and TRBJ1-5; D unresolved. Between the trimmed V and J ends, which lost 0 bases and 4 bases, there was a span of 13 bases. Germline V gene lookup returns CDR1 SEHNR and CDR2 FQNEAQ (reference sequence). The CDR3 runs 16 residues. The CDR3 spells CASSLARGPLNQPQHF. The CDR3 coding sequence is TGTGCCAGCAGCTTAGCTCGTGGCCCTTTGAATCAGCCCCAGCATTTT.

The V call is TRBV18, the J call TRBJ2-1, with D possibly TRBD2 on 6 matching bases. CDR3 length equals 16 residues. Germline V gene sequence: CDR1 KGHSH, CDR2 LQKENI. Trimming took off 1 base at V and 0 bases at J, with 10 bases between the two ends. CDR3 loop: CASSPLSGSSYNEQFF. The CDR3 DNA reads TGTGCCAGCTCACCACTTAGCGGCAGCTCCTACAATGAGCAGTTCTTC.

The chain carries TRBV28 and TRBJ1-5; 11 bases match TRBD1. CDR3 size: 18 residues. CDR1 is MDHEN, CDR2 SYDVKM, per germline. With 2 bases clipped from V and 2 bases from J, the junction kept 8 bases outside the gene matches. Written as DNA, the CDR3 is TGTGCCAGCAGTTTACCCACCGGGACAGGGGGAGGCAATCAGCCCCAGCATTTT. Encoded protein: CASSLPTGTGGGNQPQHF.

The CDR3 bases are TGTGCCAGCAGTGCGGGAGAATCATATGGCTACACCTTC. It yields the protein CASSAGESYGYTF. This chain links TRBV6-4 with TRBJ1-2; D gene uncertain. The CDR3 has 13 amino acids. Per germline, CDR1 MRHNA and CDR2 SNTAGT. V lost 4 bases, J lost 5 bases, and 11 bases lay in between.

DNA of the CDR3: TGCGCCAGCAGCCTAACTTCGACAGGGCGGGTTCGGAGTCAGCCCCAGCATTTT. This gives the protein CASSLTSTGRVRSQPQHF. The gene calls are TRBV5-1 and TRBJ1-5; 7 nucleotides agree with TRBD1. The V segment lost 4 bases and the J segment 6 bases; nucleotides outside the gene matches: 19. This CDR3 region has 18 residues. Germline V gene lookup returns CDR1 SGHRS and CDR2 YFSETQ.

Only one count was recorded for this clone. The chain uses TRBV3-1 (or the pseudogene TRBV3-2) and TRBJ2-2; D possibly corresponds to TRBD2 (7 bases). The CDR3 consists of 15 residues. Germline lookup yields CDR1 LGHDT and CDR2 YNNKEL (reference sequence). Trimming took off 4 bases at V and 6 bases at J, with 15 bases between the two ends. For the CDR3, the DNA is TGTGCCAGCAGCCGGCGCGGGGGCTTGGCCGGGGAGCTGTTTTTT. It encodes CASSRRGGLAGELFF.

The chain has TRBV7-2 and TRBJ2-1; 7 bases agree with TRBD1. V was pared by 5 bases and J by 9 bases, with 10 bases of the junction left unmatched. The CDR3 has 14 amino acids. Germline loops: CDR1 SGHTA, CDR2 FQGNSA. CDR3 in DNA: TGTGCCAGCAGCCTTGACAGGGCCGCGGGTGAGCAGTTCTTC. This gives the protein CASSLDRAAGEQFF.

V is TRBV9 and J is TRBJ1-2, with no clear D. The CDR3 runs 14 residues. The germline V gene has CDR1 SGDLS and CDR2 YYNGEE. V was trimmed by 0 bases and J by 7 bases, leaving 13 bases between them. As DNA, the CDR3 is TGTGCCAGCAGCGTAGACAGCCCTTTTGGTGGCTACACCTTC. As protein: CASSVDSPFGGYTF. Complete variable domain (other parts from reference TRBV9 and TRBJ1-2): DSGVTQTPKHLITATGQRVTLRCSPRSGDLSVYWYQQSLDQGLQFLIQYYNGEERAKGNILERFSAQQFPDLHSELNLSSLELGDSALYFCASSVDSPFGGYTFGSGTRLTVV.

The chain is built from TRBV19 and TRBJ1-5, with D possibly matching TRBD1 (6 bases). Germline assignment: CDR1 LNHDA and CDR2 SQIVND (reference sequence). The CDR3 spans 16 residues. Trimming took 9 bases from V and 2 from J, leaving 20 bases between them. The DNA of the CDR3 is TGTGCCAGCAGTGACTTTGGGGGGCGCGGCAATCAGCCCCAGCATTTT. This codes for CASSDFGGRGNQPQHF.

CDR3: CASSGRTGGANGYTF. DNA for the CDR3: TGTGCCAGCAGCGGCAGGACAGGGGGCGCCAATGGCTACACCTTC. This chain links TRBV9 with TRBJ1-2; TRBD1 matches at 11 bases. CDR1 and CDR2 (germline): SGDLS, YYNGEE. V trimming: 3 bases; J trimming: 6 bases; junction bases outside the gene matches: 7. This CDR3 contains 15 residues.

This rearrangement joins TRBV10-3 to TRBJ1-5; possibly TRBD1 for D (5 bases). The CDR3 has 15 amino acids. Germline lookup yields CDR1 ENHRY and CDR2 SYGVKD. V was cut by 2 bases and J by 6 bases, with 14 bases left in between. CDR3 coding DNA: TGTGCCATCAGTGAGGGACCCCAGGGAGGTCAGCCCCAGCATTTT. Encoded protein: CAISEGPQGGQPQHF.

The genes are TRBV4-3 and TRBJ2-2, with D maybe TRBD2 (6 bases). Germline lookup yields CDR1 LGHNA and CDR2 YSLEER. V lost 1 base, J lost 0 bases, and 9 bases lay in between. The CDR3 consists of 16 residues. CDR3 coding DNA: TGCGCCAGCAGCCAAGGCCGACTAGCGAACACCGGGGAGCTGTTTTTT. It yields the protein CASSQGRLANTGELFF.

The CDR3 DNA reads as TGTGCCAGCTCACCTGGGGGGCTGAACACTGAAGCTTTCTTT. It codes for CASSPGGLNTEAFF. This chain links TRBV18 with TRBJ1-1; TRBD1 is a possible D gene (6 bases). Deletions cut 3 bases from V and 0 bases from J, with 8 bases between. The CDR3 length is 14 residues. CDR1 is KGHSH and CDR2 is LQKENI in the germline V gene.

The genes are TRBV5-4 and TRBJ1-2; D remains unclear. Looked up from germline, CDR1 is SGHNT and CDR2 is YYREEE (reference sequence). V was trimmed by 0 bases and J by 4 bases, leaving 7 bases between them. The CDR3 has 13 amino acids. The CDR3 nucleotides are TGTGCCAGCAGCTTGGGGGGTTCCTATGGCTACACCTTC. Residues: CASSLGGSYGYTF.

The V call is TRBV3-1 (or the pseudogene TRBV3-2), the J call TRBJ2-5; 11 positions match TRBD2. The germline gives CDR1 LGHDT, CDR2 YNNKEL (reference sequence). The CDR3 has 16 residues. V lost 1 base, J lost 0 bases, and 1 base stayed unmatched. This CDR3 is CASSQGGLADQETQYF. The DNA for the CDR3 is TGTGCCAGCAGCCAAGGGGGACTAGCGGACCAAGAGACCCAGTACTTC.